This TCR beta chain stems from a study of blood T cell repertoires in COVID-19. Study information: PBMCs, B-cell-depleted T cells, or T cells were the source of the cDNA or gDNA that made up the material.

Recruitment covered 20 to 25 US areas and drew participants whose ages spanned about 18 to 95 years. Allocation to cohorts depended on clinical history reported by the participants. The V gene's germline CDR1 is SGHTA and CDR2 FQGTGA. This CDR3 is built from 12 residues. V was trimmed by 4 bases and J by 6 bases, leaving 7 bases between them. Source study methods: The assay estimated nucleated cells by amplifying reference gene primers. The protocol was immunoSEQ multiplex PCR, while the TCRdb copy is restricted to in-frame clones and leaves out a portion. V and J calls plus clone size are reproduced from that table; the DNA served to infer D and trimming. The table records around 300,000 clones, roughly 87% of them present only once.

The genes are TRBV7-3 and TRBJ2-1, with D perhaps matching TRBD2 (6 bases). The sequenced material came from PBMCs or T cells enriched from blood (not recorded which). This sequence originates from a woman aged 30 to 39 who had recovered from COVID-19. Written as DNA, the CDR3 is TGTGCCAGCAGCTCAGCGGGCAATGAGCAGTTCTTC. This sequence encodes CASSSAGNEQFF.